This T cell receptor beta chain was sequenced during a study of monozygotic twins with inflammatory bowel disease. Turning to this clonotype: What it binds is unknown.

One entry per CDR3 protein, without DNA, is what TCRdb gives after re-calling the 5' RACE reads. The sample data list approximately 150,000 distinct CDR3 sequences. Study-level results: TCRbeta inverse Simpson diversity was decreased in IBD patients versus healthy co-twins.

This CDR3 is 15 amino acids long. Germline assignment: CDR1 DFQATT and CDR2 SNEGSKA (reference sequence). The V and J genes are TRBV20-1 and TRBJ2-7; TCRdb's D gene call, TRBD1, goes unchecked for lack of DNA. This sequence was found in a human donor with ulcerative colitis or Crohn's disease, or a healthy co-twin of an affected twin (not recorded which). Sequencing input: blood. The CDR3 is CSAVDTRTMGNEQYF.